Following are 13 T cell receptor beta chains from one sample sequenced in a study of cytomegalovirus exposure and HLA in healthy donors. Here immunoSEQ multiplex PCR was the method, and the copy in TCRdb shows in-frame clones only, minus some. The sample has fewer than 200,000 clones; approximately 87% are singletons. Sequencing was carried out using PBMCs. These receptor sequences come from a woman aged 30 to 39 in good health and CMV-seronegative.

This chain connects TRBV27 to TRBJ1-2; 8 bases fit TRBD1. The CDR3 is made up of 15 amino acids. Germline values: CDR1 MNHEY, CDR2 SMNVEV (reference sequence). The ends lost 6 bases at V and 2 bases at J; junction bases unmatched: 8. CDR3 in amino acids: CASRLTGGNNYGYTF. The CDR3 coding sequence is TGTGCCAGCAGATTAACAGGGGGAAACAACTATGGCTACACCTTC.

This chain joins TRBV18 and TRBJ1-1, with 10 bases fitting TRBD1. This CDR3 contains 15 residues. The ends lost 6 bases at V and 0 bases at J; junction bases unmatched: 4. CDR1 and CDR2 (germline): KGHSH, LQKENI. The CDR3 spells CASSRQGAMNTEAFF. The CDR3 nucleotides read TGTGCCAGCTCCCGACAGGGGGCGATGAACACTGAAGCTTTCTTT.

The V gene is TRBV5-6, the J gene TRBJ2-7; tentative D call: TRBD1 (5 bases). Germline V gene sequence: CDR1 SGHDT, CDR2 YYEEEE. The CDR3 loop spans 14 amino acids. Trimming removed 6 bases at V and 2 bases at J, with 15 bases between. The CDR3 nucleotides read TGTGCCAGCATGATCACAGGCCTTACCTACGAGCAGTACTTC. Its translation is CASMITGLTYEQYF.

The V gene is TRBV4-1, the J gene TRBJ2-5, with 7 bases identical to TRBD2. This CDR3 has 16 residues. V lost 4 bases, J lost 5 bases, and 13 bases stayed unmatched. From germline, CDR1 is MGHRA and CDR2 YSYEKL. For the CDR3, the DNA is TGCGCCAGCAGCCTCGGGGAGGGGCCCGGTGGGGAGACCCAGTACTTC. This encodes CASSLGEGPGGETQYF.

The rearrangement uses TRBV4-1 and TRBJ1-4, with 9 bases aligning to TRBD1. This CDR3 comprises 16 residues. Germline V gene data show CDR1 as MGHRA and CDR2 as YSYEKL. V lost 5 bases, J lost 7 bases, and 11 bases stayed unmatched. The CDR3 nucleotides read TGCGCCAGCAGCACCTCCACCGGGACAGGGTCTGAAAAACTGTTTTTT. It translates to CASSTSTGTGSEKLFF.

The V gene is TRBV2, the J gene TRBJ1-3; TRBD1 matches 10 bases. The V gene end was trimmed by 6 bases and the J gene end by 2 bases; junction bases not matched to a gene: 16. The length of the CDR3 is 19 residues. Germline CDR1 reads SNHLY; CDR2 reads FYNNEI. The CDR3 region is CASRDSGGTGEPPGNTIYF. CDR3 nucleotide sequence: TGTGCCAGCAGGGACAGTGGTGGGACAGGGGAACCCCCTGGAAACACCATATATTTT.

This chain joins TRBV2 and TRBJ2-1, with 9 bases aligning to TRBD2. Losses at the gene ends were 2 bases for V and 16 bases for J; bases not matched to a gene: 9. Germline V gene sequence: CDR1 SNHLY, CDR2 FYNNEI. The CDR3 is 13 residues long. The CDR3 loop reads CASSESGAGGPFF. The CDR3 DNA sequence: TGTGCCAGCAGTGAATCGGGCGCGGGGGGGCCATTCTTC. The whole variable domain, filled in from reference TRBV2 and TRBJ2-1, reads EPEVTQTPSHQVTQMGQEVILRCVPISNHLYFYWYRQILGQKVEFLVSFYNNEISEKSEIFDDQFSVERPDGSNFTLKIRSTKLEDSAMYFCASSESGAGGPFFGPGTRLTVL.

The CDR3: CASSSSGGNNEQFF. The CDR3 DNA reads as TGTGCCAGCAGCTCCTCGGGGGGAAACAATGAGCAGTTCTTC. The chain carries TRBV13 and TRBJ2-1; 7 positions match TRBD2. V lost 4 bases, J lost 5 bases, and 5 bases stayed unmatched. Germline V gene data show CDR1 as PRHDT and CDR2 as FYEKMQ (reference sequence). There are 14 residues in the CDR3.

V is TRBV4-1 and J is TRBJ1-5; 10 bases map to TRBD1. Germline V gives CDR1 MGHRA, CDR2 YSYEKL. The CDR3 runs to 16 residues. Trimming removed 3 bases from V and 6 bases from J; junction bases left unmatched: 8. CDR3 DNA sequence: TGCGCCAGCAGCCATTCTCCGGGACAGGGGCGTCAGCCCCAGCATTTT. Protein: CASSHSPGQGRQPQHF.

This clone was counted a few times. V usage is TRBV9 and J usage is TRBJ2-7, with D hard to call. CDR1 and CDR2 from the germline V gene are SGDLS and YYNGEE. Trimming left V 0 bases short and J 0 bases short, with 7 bases between. The CDR3 has 14 residues. CDR3 residues: CASSVGHSSYEQYF. CDR3 in DNA: TGTGCCAGCAGCGTAGGGCACAGCTCCTACGAGCAGTACTTC.

This clone was observed a single time. The chain is built from TRBV10-2 and TRBJ2-4; D is unresolved. The CDR3 has 14 residues. V lost 1 base, J lost 5 bases, and 9 bases lay in between. Germline assignment: CDR1 WSHSY and CDR2 SAAADI. CDR3 sequence (DNA): TGCGCCAGCAGTGAGTTCGGTCGCGAAAACATTCAGTACTTC. It yields the protein CASSEFGRENIQYF.

V usage is TRBV10-3 and J usage is TRBJ1-4; 9 bases fit TRBD1. In germline, CDR1 is ENHRY, CDR2 SYGVKD. The CDR3 extends over 13 amino acids. The V gene end was trimmed by 10 bases and the J gene end by 7 bases; junction bases not matched to a gene: 7. The CDR3 sequence is CATDQGQGEKLFF. The CDR3 DNA reads TGTGCCACCGATCAGGGACAGGGTGAAAAACTGTTTTTT.

The gene calls are TRBV4-1 and TRBJ1-2; 7 bases fit TRBD1. The V gene end was trimmed by 4 bases and the J gene end by 6 bases; junction bases not matched to a gene: 11. CDR1 is MGHRA and CDR2 is YSYEKL in the germline V gene. This CDR3 contains 15 residues. CDR3 amino acids: CASSPRQGSGNGYTF. DNA of the CDR3: TGCGCCAGCAGCCCCCGACAGGGCTCCGGGAATGGCTACACCTTC.